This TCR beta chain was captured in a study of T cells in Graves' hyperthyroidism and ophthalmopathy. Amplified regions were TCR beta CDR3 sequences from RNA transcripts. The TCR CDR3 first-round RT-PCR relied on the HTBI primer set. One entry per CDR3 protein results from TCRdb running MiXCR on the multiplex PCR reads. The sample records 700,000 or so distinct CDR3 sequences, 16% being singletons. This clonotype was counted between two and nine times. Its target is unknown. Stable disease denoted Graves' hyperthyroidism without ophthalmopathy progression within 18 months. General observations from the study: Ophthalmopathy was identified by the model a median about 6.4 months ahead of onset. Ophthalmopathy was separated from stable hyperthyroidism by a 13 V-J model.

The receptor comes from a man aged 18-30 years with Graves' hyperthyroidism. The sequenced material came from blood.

The CDR3 DNA is TGTGCCAGCAGTGAGAAAGGCTCTAGAGCGGAGACCCAGTACTTC. It encodes CASSEKGSRAETQYF. V and J are TRBV2 and TRBJ2-5; D gene unclear. The V end was cut by 3 bases, the J end by 5 bases, with 16 bases between. Germline V gives CDR1 SNHLY, CDR2 FYNNEI. There are 15 residues in the CDR3.